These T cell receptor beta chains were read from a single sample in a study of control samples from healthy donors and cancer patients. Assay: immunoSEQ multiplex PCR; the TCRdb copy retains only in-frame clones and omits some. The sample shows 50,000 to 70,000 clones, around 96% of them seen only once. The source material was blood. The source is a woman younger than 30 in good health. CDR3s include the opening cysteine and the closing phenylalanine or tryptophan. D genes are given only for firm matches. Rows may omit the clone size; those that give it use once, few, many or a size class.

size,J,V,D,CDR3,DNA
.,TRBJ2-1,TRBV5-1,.,CASSLGTRPYNEQFF,TGCGCCAGCAGCTTGGGTACTAGACCGTACAATGAGCAGTTCTTC
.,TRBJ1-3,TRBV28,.,CASDSGGAAGNTIYF,TGTGCCAGCGATAGTGGTGGAGCGGCTGGAAACACCATATATTTT
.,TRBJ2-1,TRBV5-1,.,CASSLDRGSYNEQFF,TGCGCCAGCAGCTTGGATCGGGGGTCCTACAATGAGCAGTTCTTC
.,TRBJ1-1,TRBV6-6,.,CASSGTAMKAFF,TGTGCCAGCAGCGGGACGGCCATGAAAGCTTTCTTT
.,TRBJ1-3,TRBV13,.,CASSPPDSTRHSGNTIYF,TGTGCCAGCAGCCCACCCGACTCCACGCGGCACTCTGGAAACACCATATATTTT
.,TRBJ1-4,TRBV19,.,CASSTTLTGMLEKLFF,TGTGCCAGTAGTACTACACTTACCGGGATGCTGGAAAAACTGTTTTTT
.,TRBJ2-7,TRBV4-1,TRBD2,CASSQVGRARVEQYF,TGCGCCAGCAGCCAAGTGGGGAGGGCCCGCGTCGAGCAGTACTTC
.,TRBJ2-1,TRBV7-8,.,CASSLVGQRHEQFF,TGTGCCAGCAGCTTAGTAGGGCAGCGCCATGAGCAGTTCTTC
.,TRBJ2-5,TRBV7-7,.,CASSREGGQETQYF,TGTGCTAGCAGCCGAGAAGGGGGCCAAGAGACCCAGTACTTC
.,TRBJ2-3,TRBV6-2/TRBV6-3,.,CASSYLLATDTQYF,TGTGCCAGCAGTTATCTGCTAGCTACAGATACGCAGTATTTT
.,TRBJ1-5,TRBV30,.,CAWSFRHGGSNQPQHF,TGTGCCTGGAGTTTCCGACACGGGGGTAGCAATCAGCCCCAGCATTTT
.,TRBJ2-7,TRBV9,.,CASSAGQTYEQYF,TGTGCCAGCAGTGCGGGACAGACCTACGAGCAGTACTTC
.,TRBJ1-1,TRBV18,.,CASSPPGGLVDWAEAFF,TGTGCCAGCTCACCACCGGGGGGGTTGGTCGATTGGGCTGAAGCTTTCTTT
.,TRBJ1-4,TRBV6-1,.,CASSEAAGVQERKLFF,TGTGCCAGCAGTGAAGCCGCAGGGGTACAGGAAAGAAAACTGTTTTTT
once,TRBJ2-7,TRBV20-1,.,CSASRGTTYEQYF,TGCAGTGCTAGTCGGGGGACAACCTACGAGCAGTACTTC
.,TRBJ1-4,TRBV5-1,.,CASSTSEGTGKLFF,TGCGCCAGCAGCACATCTGAGGGGACGGGAAAACTGTTTTTT
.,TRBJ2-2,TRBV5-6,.,CASSPDGVRLFF,TGTGCCAGCAGCCCGGACGGGGTAAGGCTGTTTTTT
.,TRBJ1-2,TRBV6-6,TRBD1,CASSYSRQGDVYGYTF,TGTGCCAGCAGTTACTCGAGGCAGGGGGACGTCTATGGCTACACCTTC
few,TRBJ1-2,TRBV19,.,CASQKEYGGYTF,TGTGCCAGTCAGAAGGAGTATGGTGGCTACACCTTC
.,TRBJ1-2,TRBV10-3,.,CAISGGNYGYTF,TGTGCCATCAGTGGAGGGAACTATGGCTACACCTTC
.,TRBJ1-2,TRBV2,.,CASSVVVREEDSHTYGYTF,TGTGCCAGCAGTGTAGTGGTTAGGGAGGAGGACAGTCATACCTATGGCTACACCTTC
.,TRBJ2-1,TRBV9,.,CASSSQNSLSYNEQFF,TGTGCCAGCAGCTCACAAAACAGCCTCTCCTACAATGAGCAGTTCTTC
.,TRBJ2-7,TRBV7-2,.,CASSPFGGVAYEQYF,TGTGCCAGCAGCCCATTTGGAGGGGTGGCCTACGAGCAGTACTTC
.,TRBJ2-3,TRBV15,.,CATSSQTGTGADTQYF,TGTGCCACCAGCAGCCAAACAGGGACCGGCGCAGATACGCAGTATTTT
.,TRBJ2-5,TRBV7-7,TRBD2,CASSLGLAVEETQYF,TGTGCTAGCAGCTTAGGACTAGCGGTTGAAGAGACCCAGTACTTC
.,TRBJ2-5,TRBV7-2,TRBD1,CASSSGQGGAETQYF,TGTGCCAGCAGCTCTGGACAGGGTGGGGCAGAGACCCAGTACTTC
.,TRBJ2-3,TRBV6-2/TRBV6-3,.,CASSYRTHSTDTQYF,TGTGCCAGCAGTTACCGGACCCATAGCACAGATACGCAGTATTTT
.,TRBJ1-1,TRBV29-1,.,CSARTGETEAFF,TGCAGCGCTCGGACGGGTGAAACTGAAGCTTTCTTT
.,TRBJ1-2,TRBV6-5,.,CASSPGGRGHGYTF,TGTGCCAGCAGTCCCGGGGGCAGGGGACATGGCTACACCTTC
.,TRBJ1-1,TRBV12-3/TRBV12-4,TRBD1,CASSRQGDTEAFF,TGTGCCAGCAGTCGACAGGGAGACACTGAAGCTTTCTTT
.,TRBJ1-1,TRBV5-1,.,CASSLAGEPTEAFF,TGCGCCAGCAGCTTGGCCGGGGAGCCCACTGAAGCTTTCTTT
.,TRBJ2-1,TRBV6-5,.,CASSYRGLASNEQFF,TGTGCCAGCAGTTACCGTGGCCTAGCGAGCAATGAGCAGTTCTTC
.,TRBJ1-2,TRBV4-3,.,CASSQDRAVNYGYTF,TGCGCCAGCAGCCAAGATCGGGCCGTGAACTATGGCTACACCTTC
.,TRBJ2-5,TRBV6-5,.,CASSREETQYF,TGTGCCAGCAGCCGGGAAGAGACCCAGTACTTC
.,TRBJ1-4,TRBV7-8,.,CASSPQTWTNEKLFF,TGTGCCAGCAGCCCCCAGACATGGACTAATGAAAAACTGTTTTTT
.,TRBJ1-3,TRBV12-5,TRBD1,CASAKDRANGNTIYF,TGTGCTAGTGCCAAGGACAGGGCGAATGGAAACACCATATATTTT
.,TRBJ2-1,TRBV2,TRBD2,CASSVGPSGGNEQFF,TGTGCCAGCAGTGTAGGGCCTAGCGGGGGAAATGAGCAGTTCTTC
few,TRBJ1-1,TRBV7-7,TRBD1,CASSLSRPGQGNTEAFF,TGTGCCAGCAGCTTATCAAGGCCGGGACAGGGGAACACTGAAGCTTTCTTT
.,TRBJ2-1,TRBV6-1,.,CASSDLSRSIYNEQFF,TGTGCCAGCAGTGATCTCAGTAGGTCTATCTACAATGAGCAGTTCTTC
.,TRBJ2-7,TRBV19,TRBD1,CASSYRQGIYEQYF,TGTGCCTCCTCCTACCGACAGGGGATTTACGAGCAGTACTTC
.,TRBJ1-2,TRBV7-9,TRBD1,CASTRTGPGYTF,TGTGCCAGCACCAGGACAGGGCCGGGGTACACCTTC
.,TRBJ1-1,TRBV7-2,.,CASSTLQGGRAFF,TGTGCCAGCAGCACCTTACAGGGAGGGCGAGCTTTCTTT
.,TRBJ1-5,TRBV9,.,CARNRRNQPQHF,TGTGCCAGAAACCGGAGGAATCAGCCCCAGCATTTT
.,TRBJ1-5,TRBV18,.,CASSPLGAGQPQHF,TGTGCCAGCTCACCTCTGGGGGCGGGTCAGCCCCAGCATTTT
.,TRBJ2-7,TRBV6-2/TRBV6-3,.,CASSRPLGGAYEQYF,TGTGCCAGCAGTCGACCACTTGGCGGTGCCTACGAGCAGTACTTC
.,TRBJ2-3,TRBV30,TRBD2,CAWSVRGVTDTQYF,TGTGCCTGGAGTGTACGGGGGGTCACAGATACGCAGTATTTT
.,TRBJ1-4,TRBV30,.,CAWSRGVKSTATNEKLFF,TGTGCCTGGAGTCGGGGGGTGAAGTCTACCGCAACTAATGAAAAACTGTTTTTT
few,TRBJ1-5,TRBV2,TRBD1,CASKPDRASNQPQHF,TGTGCCAGCAAACCAGACAGGGCCTCCAATCAGCCCCAGCATTTT
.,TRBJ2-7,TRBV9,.,CASSVQGRGYEQYF,TGTGCCAGCAGCGTGCAGGGAAGGGGGTACGAGCAGTACTTC
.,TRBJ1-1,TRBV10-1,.,CASSESGGQEAFF,TGCGCCAGCAGTGAGTCAGGGGGGCAAGAAGCTTTCTTT
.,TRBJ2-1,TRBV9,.,CASSVGTGRAEQFF,TGTGCCAGCAGCGTAGGAACCGGACGAGCTGAGCAGTTCTTC
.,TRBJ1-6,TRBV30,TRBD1,CACHSPRDRAFGSPLHF,TGTGCCTGCCACTCCCCGCGGGACAGGGCCTTTGGTTCACCCCTCCACTTT
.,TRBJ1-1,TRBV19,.,CASSMKSTYTEAFF,TGTGCCAGTAGTATGAAGAGTACTTACACTGAAGCTTTCTTT
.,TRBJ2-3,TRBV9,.,CASSVEVGMDLTDTQYF,TGTGCCAGCAGCGTAGAGGTCGGGATGGACCTCACAGATACGCAGTATTTT
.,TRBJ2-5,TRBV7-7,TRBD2,CASSPFASGGFETQYF,TGTGCCAGCAGCCCCTTCGCTAGCGGGGGGTTTGAGACCCAGTACTTC
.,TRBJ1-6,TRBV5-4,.,CASSPDGSSYNSPLHF,TGTGCCAGCAGCCCGGACGGGAGCTCCTATAATTCACCCCTCCACTTT
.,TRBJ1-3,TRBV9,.,CASTSWGGLGGNTIYF,TGTGCCAGCACCTCCTGGGGGGGGCTTGGCGGAAACACCATATATTTT
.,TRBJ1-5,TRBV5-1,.,CASSLGGSNQPQHF,TGCGCCAGCAGCTTGGGTGGGAGCAATCAGCCCCAGCATTTT
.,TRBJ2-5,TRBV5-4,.,CASSPEEETQYF,TGTGCCAGCAGCCCGGAGGAAGAGACCCAGTACTTC